This T cell receptor beta chain came from a study of early T cells in non-severe SARS-CoV-2 infection. Points from the study as a whole: Matching against VDJdb likely underestimated virus-specific expansions, favoring anti-spike CD8.

For this clonotype: The antigen is undetermined.

MiXCR, applied by TCRdb to the 5' RACE reads, yields one record per CDR3 protein. The sample holds 80,000 or so distinct CDR3 sequences, over 5% seen once. Sequenced material: whole blood. The sequence was obtained from an adult who was a healthcare worker with PCR-confirmed SARS-CoV-2 infection or an uninfected control (not recorded which).

CDR3 loop: CASSWSSGRGGNEQFF. The DNA for the CDR3 is TGTGCCAGCAGTTGGTCTAGCGGGAGGGGGGGCAATGAGCAGTTCTTC. The V and J genes are TRBV12-3 or TRBV12-4 and TRBJ2-1; TRBD2 aligns across 12 bases. The CDR3 runs to 16 residues. Unmatched junction bases numbered 7, after V lost 4 bases and J lost 6 bases.